Below are 8 T cell receptor beta chains sequenced from a single sample in a study of response to subunit inactivated influenza vaccine. TCRdb reanalysed the RT-PCR reads using MiXCR and keeps one entry per CDR3 protein. The repertoire holds around 320,000 distinct CDR3 sequences, with over 20% as singletons. Sample: PBMCs from blood, taken less than 22 months after vaccination. Receptor source: a man in his fifties or sixties who received an inactivated influenza vaccine.

This chain uses TRBV12-3 or TRBV12-4 with TRBJ2-1; D gene uncertain. The CDR3 consists of 12 residues. Trimming removed 3 bases at V and 6 bases at J, with 6 bases between. CDR3 sequence: CASSFIVNEQFF. CDR3 nucleotide sequence: TGTGCCAGCAGTTTTATCGTCAATGAGCAGTTCTTC.

Comment on this clonotype: A much larger clone differs from this one at a single base, so this may be a read error. A read error is likely, as this CDR3 ends without the conserved phenylalanine or tryptophan. The chain recombines TRBV20-1 with TRBJ1-5, with TRBD1 identical over 8 bases. From germline, CDR1 is DFQATT and CDR2 SNEGSKA (reference sequence). Trimming removed 5 bases from V and 2 bases from J; junction bases left unmatched: 2. The CDR3 contains 13 residues. The CDR3 sequence: CSAPGQGNQPQHL. For the CDR3, the DNA is TGCAGTGCTCCGGGACAGGGCAATCAGCCCCAGCATTTG.

This chain uses TRBV7-3 with TRBJ2-3; 8 bases are shared with TRBD2. This CDR3 is built from 15 residues. J lost 3 bases, V lost 0 bases, and 2 bases had no gene match. The germline V gene has CDR1 SGHTA and CDR2 FQGTGA. The CDR3 DNA sequence: TGTGCCAGCAGCTTAACGCCGGGGGGGACAGATACGCAGTATTTT. Protein: CASSLTPGGTDTQYF.

The chain carries TRBV5-1 and TRBJ2-7; 12 bases match TRBD1. The CDR3 runs 15 residues. The ends lost 1 base at V and 5 bases at J; junction bases unmatched: 4. The germline V gene encodes CDR1 SGHRS and CDR2 YFSETQ. CDR3 in amino acids: CASSLIGTGGDEQYF. Written as DNA, the CDR3 is TGCGCCAGCAGCTTGATTGGGACAGGGGGCGACGAGCAGTACTTC.

This clonotype appeared once. The CDR3 bases are TGCAGCGTTGAAGATCAGGTGACAGGGGACTACGAGCAGTACTTC. This translates into CSVEDQVTGDYEQYF. The chain recombines TRBV29-1 with TRBJ2-7; 8 bases agree with TRBD1. The J segment lost 3 bases and the V segment lost 0 bases, leaving 7 bases of the junction unmatched. The CDR3 spans 15 residues. Germline CDR1 and CDR2: SQVTM and ANQGSEA.

In its sample, this clonotype was seen a few times. The chain couples TRBV19 to TRBJ1-5; the D gene is possibly TRBD1 (6 bases). The CDR3 consists of 15 residues. The V end was cut by 3 bases, the J end by 4 bases, with 13 bases between. Germline CDR1 reads LNHDA; CDR2 reads SQIVND (reference sequence). The CDR3 DNA is TGTGCCAGTAGTATGGCCGGGGGGCTGAATCAGCCCCAGCATTTT. This sequence encodes CASSMAGGLNQPQHF.

This clonotype was counted only a few times. The chain recombines TRBV27 with TRBJ1-2; no reliable D call. Germline assignment: CDR1 MNHEY and CDR2 SMNVEV (reference sequence). Deletions cut 5 bases from V and 4 bases from J, with 17 bases between. The CDR3 covers 15 residues. CDR3 region: CASSPSGSYPYGYTF. CDR3 DNA: TGTGCCAGCAGTCCTTCGGGGAGCTATCCCTATGGCTACACCTTC.

The sample holds a few counts of this clonotype. V gene TRBV25-1 combines with J gene TRBJ1-5; tentative D call: TRBD1 (6 bases). Germline V CDR1 and CDR2: MGHDK, SYGVNS. The CDR3 runs 13 residues. V was shortened by 11 bases and J by 1 base, with 12 bases between the two germline ends. The CDR3 protein is CARQGWSNQPQHF. The CDR3 nucleotides are TGTGCCCGCCAGGGGTGGAGCAATCAGCCCCAGCATTTT.